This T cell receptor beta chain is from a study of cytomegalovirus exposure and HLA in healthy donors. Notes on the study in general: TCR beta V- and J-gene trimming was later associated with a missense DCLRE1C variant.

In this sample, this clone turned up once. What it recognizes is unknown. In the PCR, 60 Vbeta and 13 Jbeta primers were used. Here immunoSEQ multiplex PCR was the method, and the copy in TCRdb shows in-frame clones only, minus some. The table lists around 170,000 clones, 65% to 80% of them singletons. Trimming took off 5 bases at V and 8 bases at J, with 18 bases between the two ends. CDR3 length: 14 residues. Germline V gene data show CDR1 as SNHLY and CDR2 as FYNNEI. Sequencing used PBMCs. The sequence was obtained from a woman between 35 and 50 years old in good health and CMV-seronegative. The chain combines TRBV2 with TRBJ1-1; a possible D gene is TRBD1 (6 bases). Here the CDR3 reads CASSPTGPALEAFF. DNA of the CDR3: TGTGCCAGCAGTCCGACAGGCCCCGCACTAGAAGCTTTCTTT.